This T cell receptor (beta chain) appears in the sequencing data of a study of identical twins listed by TCRdb under 2016. As for the study more broadly: To test whether fetal clonotypes persist, this study deep-sequenced TCR alpha and beta repertoires from monozygotic twins, from unrelated adults of various ages, and from cord blood. Replicate twin experiments were performed at different times using different library preparation protocols to rule out contamination. Summary of the overall study and its limitations: Fewer insertions were carried by abundant cord blood beta clonotypes; a weaker similar trend was observed in young adult naive repertoires, while no such trend was observed in memory repertoires. Zero-insertion analyses could be partly confounded by invariant T cells such as MAIT and iNKT, though diverse VJ usage argued against such confounding for most clonotypes. In monozygotic twins, recombination models systematically underestimated out-of-frame TCR alpha sharing, but the models matched the sharing seen between unrelated individuals. Compared with coincidental sharing between unrelated individuals, out-of-frame TCR alpha sequences shared between twins showed an excess of sequences with low generation probability. Because the same donors could not be followed over many years, the conclusions relied on cross-sectional statistical analysis. The excess sharing between twins in beta out-of-frame sequences was weaker because fewer shared sequences reduced the signal-to-noise ratio.

Every donor in the study was a healthy Caucasian. Three pairs of female monozygotic twins, all aged roughly 18 to 29 years, made up the twin cohort. RNA for TCR libraries was isolated from peripheral blood mononuclear cells. In the germline V gene (reference sequence), CDR1 corresponds to MNHEY and CDR2 to SMNVEV. V trim: 7 bases; J trim: 2 bases; unmatched bases: 8. From the cysteine through the phenylalanine, the CDR3 covers 14 amino acids. Only the CDR3 portion is preserved as DNA: 42 bases, with reading frame beginning at the first base. The protocol used for the library was 5' RACE. For sequencing, an Illumina HiSeq 2000 was employed. Template switching added a universal primer binding site, and the final cDNA carried a unique molecular identifier that allowed TCR cDNA molecules to be counted accurately. First-strand cDNA for TCR alpha and beta chains was synthesized from specific primers in the conserved constant-segment region. Each cDNA library was double barcoded, with a SMART-Mk sample barcode plus Illumina barcodes, to control for contamination. TruSeq adapter sequences and Illumina sample barcodes were added in two successive PCR steps. TCR alpha and beta cDNA libraries were sequenced on the Illumina HiSeq platform with custom primers. The source study handled its data this way. Unique molecular identifiers were extracted from raw reads with MiGEC, and CDR3 positions were determined with MiXCR. Recombination models were inferred per individual with the repgenHMM and IGoR tools using an EM algorithm. Shared clonotypes were analyzed with the tcR package in R, and sharing was normalized by the product of cloneset sizes. Out-of-frame nonproductive sequences were analyzed to study raw recombination free of thymic and clonal selection effects. TCRdb handled the public reads itself, with Q25 trimming in fastp and clone calling in MiXCR, and kept productive beta chains. Here each entry gathers all rows of one CDR3 protein and keeps the most common genes and DNA. Clone size and V and J calls follow TCRdb, not the original study. The sample contains hundreds of thousands of distinct CDR3 sequences, around 8.3% of them found a single time. Of the sample, around 0.98% is held by the ten largest clones.

There are many counts of this clonotype. Its recognized antigen is unknown. No base quality values were provided; no much bigger clone lies one nucleotide off. This same sample was also taken into another study, of yellow fever vaccine responses in identical twins. Looking at the second paper: According to the authors, in identical twins the way T cells responded to vaccination appeared partly convergent and partly personalized. The study precisely tracked vaccine-responding T cell clones in identical twins.

This TCR was recovered from a young woman in good health. This receptor chain uses TRBV27 and TRBJ2-7, and 7 bases in between align with TRBD1. The sample consisted of PBMCs. The DNA is TGTGCCAGCACCCCGAGGGGGCTTCCCTACGAGCAGTACTTC. This sequence encodes CASTPRGLPYEQYF.